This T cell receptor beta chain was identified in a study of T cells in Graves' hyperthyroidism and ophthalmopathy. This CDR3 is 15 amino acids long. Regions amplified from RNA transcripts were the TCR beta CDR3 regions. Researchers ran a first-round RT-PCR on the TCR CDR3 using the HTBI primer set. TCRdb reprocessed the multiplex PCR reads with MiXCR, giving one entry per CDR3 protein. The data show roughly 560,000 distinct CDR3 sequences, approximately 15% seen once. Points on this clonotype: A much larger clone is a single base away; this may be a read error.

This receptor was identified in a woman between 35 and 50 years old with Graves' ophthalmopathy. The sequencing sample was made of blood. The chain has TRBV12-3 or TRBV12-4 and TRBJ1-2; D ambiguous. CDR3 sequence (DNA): TGTGCCAGCAGTCAGAGCCGCTGGACCAACTATGGCCACACCTTC. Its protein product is CASSQSRWTNYGHTF.